This is a list of T cell receptor beta chains from one sample in a study of blood T cell repertoires in COVID-19. Sequenced by immunoSEQ multiplex PCR; TCRdb stores in-frame clones only, minus some. The table includes about 190,000 clones, roughly 80% detected once. Sequencing was performed on PBMCs or T cells enriched from blood (not recorded which). All receptors come from a woman aged 25-40 years who had recovered from COVID-19. Each CDR3 is given with its conserved first and last residue. The D gene is left open where the match is weak. Size is stated for part of the rows, as once, few or many counts, or as a class when the clone is expanded.

V gene: TRBV11-2
clone size: .
D gene: .
J gene: TRBJ2-1
CDR3 DNA: TGTGCCAGCAGCAAAGATACGGGAAGGATAAATGAGCAGTTCTTC
CDR3 protein: CASSKDTGRINEQFF

V gene: TRBV9
clone size: .
D gene: .
J gene: TRBJ1-1
CDR3 DNA: TGTGCCAGCAGCGTAGGGCCGGGAGCGCACACTGAAGCTTTCTTT
CDR3 protein: CASSVGPGAHTEAFF

V gene: TRBV6-5
clone size: .
D gene: .
J gene: TRBJ2-3
CDR3 DNA: TGTGCCAGCAGTTATATAAATACGCAGTATTTT
CDR3 protein: CASSYINTQYF

V gene: TRBV6-5
clone size: many
D gene: TRBD1
J gene: TRBJ1-1
CDR3 DNA: TGTGCCAGCAGGGACAGGGCGGCCACTGAAGCTTTCTTT
CDR3 protein: CASRDRAATEAFF

V gene: TRBV6-1
clone size: .
D gene: .
J gene: TRBJ1-5
CDR3 DNA: TGTGCCAGCAGTGACAGGGCCTCGCCGCGGCCCCAGCATTTT
CDR3 protein: CASSDRASPRPQHF

V gene: TRBV27
clone size: .
D gene: TRBD2
J gene: TRBJ2-7
CDR3 DNA: TGTGCCAGCAGTGGACTCCCGGGACTAGCGGCAGGGGAGCAGTACTTC
CDR3 protein: CASSGLPGLAAGEQYF

V gene: TRBV2
clone size: .
D gene: .
J gene: TRBJ2-5
CDR3 DNA: TGTGCCAGCAGTGAAAGCCGAGGGACCCAGTACTTC
CDR3 protein: CASSESRGTQYF

V gene: TRBV7-2
clone size: few
D gene: .
J gene: TRBJ1-2
CDR3 DNA: TGTGCCAGCAGTTATGCAGGGTCTGAAGGCTACACCTTC
CDR3 protein: CASSYAGSEGYTF

V gene: TRBV7-9
clone size: medium-sized
D gene: .
J gene: TRBJ1-6
CDR3 DNA: TGTGCCAGCAGCCCCCTCGTTGGGGCCCACTATAATTCACCCCTCCACTTT
CDR3 protein: CASSPLVGAHYNSPLHF

V gene: TRBV6-1
clone size: .
D gene: .
J gene: TRBJ1-1
CDR3 DNA: TGTGCCAGCAGTGGAACAGGGTTTACTGAAGCTTTCTTT
CDR3 protein: CASSGTGFTEAFF

V gene: TRBV2
clone size: .
D gene: .
J gene: TRBJ2-5
CDR3 DNA: TGTGCCAGCCCCCCGGGCCTCGGAGGTGAGACCCAGTACTTC
CDR3 protein: CASPPGLGGETQYF

V gene: TRBV2
clone size: .
D gene: TRBD1
J gene: TRBJ2-3
CDR3 DNA: TGTGCCAGCAGCAGGACAGGGATCACAGATACGCAGTATTTT
CDR3 protein: CASSRTGITDTQYF

V gene: TRBV28
clone size: .
D gene: TRBD1
J gene: TRBJ1-2
CDR3 DNA: TGTGCCAGCAGTTCATACAGGACAGGGGACCTAGACACCTTC
CDR3 protein: CASSSYRTGDLDTF

V gene: TRBV7-9
clone size: .
D gene: .
J gene: TRBJ2-2
CDR3 DNA: TGTGCCAGCAGCTCTGGACGGGGGAGCACCGGGGAGCTGTTTTTT
CDR3 protein: CASSSGRGSTGELFF

V gene: TRBV21-1
clone size: .
D gene: .
J gene: TRBJ2-1
CDR3 DNA: TGTGCCAGCAGCAACCCCCTCAGGGGGCATCGGTACAATGAGCAGTTCTTC
CDR3 protein: CASSNPLRGHRYNEQFF

V gene: TRBV27
clone size: .
D gene: TRBD1
J gene: TRBJ1-2
CDR3 DNA: TGTGCCACAGCCAAGGACAGGGAGGGTTTCGGCTACACCTTC
CDR3 protein: CATAKDREGFGYTF

V gene: TRBV19
clone size: .
D gene: .
J gene: TRBJ2-7
CDR3 DNA: TGTGCCAGTAGTATAGCCAGGGGGGACTACGAGCAGTACTTC
CDR3 protein: CASSIARGDYEQYF

V gene: TRBV28
clone size: few
D gene: .
J gene: TRBJ1-1
CDR3 DNA: TGTGCCAGCAGTTTCATAAGGGAGGGCACTGAAGCTTTCTTT
CDR3 protein: CASSFIREGTEAFF

V gene: TRBV6-6
clone size: .
D gene: TRBD1
J gene: TRBJ2-7
CDR3 DNA: TGTGCCAGCAGCCGAACAGCGGGACAGGGGAGCGAGCAGTACTTC
CDR3 protein: CASSRTAGQGSEQYF

V gene: TRBV7-9
clone size: .
D gene: TRBD2
J gene: TRBJ2-1
CDR3 DNA: TGTGCCAGCAGCTTTGGTAGCGGGAGGGCCCTCTACAATGAGCAGTTCTTC
CDR3 protein: CASSFGSGRALYNEQFF

V gene: TRBV18
clone size: .
D gene: .
J gene: TRBJ1-5
CDR3 DNA: TGTGCCAGCTCACCCCTCAGGGGAAATCAGCCCCAGCATTTT
CDR3 protein: CASSPLRGNQPQHF

V gene: TRBV19
clone size: .
D gene: TRBD2
J gene: TRBJ2-7
CDR3 DNA: TGTGCCAGTAGTTGGACTAGCGGGAATCCCGAGCAGTACTTC
CDR3 protein: CASSWTSGNPEQYF

V gene: TRBV7-2
clone size: .
D gene: TRBD1
J gene: TRBJ1-6
CDR3 DNA: TGTGCCAGCAGCGTCGGGACAGGGCGTGTTCTGCCCCTCCACTTT
CDR3 protein: CASSVGTGRVLPLHF